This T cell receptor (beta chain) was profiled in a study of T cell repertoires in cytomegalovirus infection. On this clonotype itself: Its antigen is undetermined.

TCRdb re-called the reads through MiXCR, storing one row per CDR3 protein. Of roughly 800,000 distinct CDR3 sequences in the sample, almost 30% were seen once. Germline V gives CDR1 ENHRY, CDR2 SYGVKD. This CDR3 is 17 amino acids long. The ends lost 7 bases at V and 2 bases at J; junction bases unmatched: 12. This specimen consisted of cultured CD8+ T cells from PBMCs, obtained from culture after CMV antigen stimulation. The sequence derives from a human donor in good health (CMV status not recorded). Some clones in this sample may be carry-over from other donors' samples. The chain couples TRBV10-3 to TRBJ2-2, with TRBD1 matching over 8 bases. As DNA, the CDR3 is TGTGCCATCAACGCCCTACAGGGGGTGATTAACACCGGGGAGCTGTTTTTT. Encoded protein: CAINALQGVINTGELFF.